This entry lists 20 T cell receptor beta chains sequenced from one sample in a study of T cells in women clearing cervical HPV infection. Libraries were prepared by immunoSEQ multiplex PCR; TCRdb keeps only in-frame clonotypes and omits some of them. The sample table includes fewer than 35,000 clones. Sequenced material: blood buffy coat. These receptors originate from a woman between 18 and 70 years old with a cervical HPV16 infection that either progressed to CIN3+ or cleared (not recorded which).

Note on this clone: Read sequence stops 3 residues before the CDR3 end, and the germline J gene provides the missing end. This chain connects TRBV7-3 to TRBJ1-1, with 9 bases lining up with TRBD1. From germline, CDR1 is SGHTA and CDR2 FQGTGA. The CDR3 sequence is 12 residues long. The sequenced part of the CDR3 DNA is TGTGCCAGCAGTTCAACAGGGGGCATA. Protein: CASSSTGGI. The complete CDR3 sequence is CASSSTGGIAFF. Supplemented by reference TRBV7-3 and TRBJ1-1, the full variable domain reads GAGVSQTPSNKVTEKGKYVELRCDPISGHTALYWYRQSLGQGPEFLIYFQGTGAADDSGLPNDRFFAVRPEGSVSTLKIQRTERGDSAVYLCASSSTGGIAFFGQGTRLTVV.

The CDR3: CASSQDGDQETQYF. Incomplete CDR3 DNA: TGCGCCAGCAGCCAGGACGGGGACCAAGAGACC. The chain carries TRBV5-1 and TRBJ2-5, with D possibly matching TRBD2 (5 bases). The read stops 3 residues short of the end of the CDR3; the missing end is completed from the germline J gene. The CDR3 runs 14 residues. V lost 4 bases to trimming and J lost 0 bases, with 10 bases between them. The germline CDR1 and CDR2 sequences are SGHRS and YFSETQ.

This clone is called medium-sized based on its frequency. The read gets to within 3 residues of the CDR3 end, and the germline J gene fills in the rest. The V call is TRBV7-3, the J call TRBJ2-1; TRBD2 matches 8 bases. The CDR3 contains 14 residues. V was clipped by 2 bases and J by 6 bases; unmatched bases: 3. Germline-derived CDR1 and CDR2 are SGHTA and FQGTGA. Partial CDR3 DNA: TGTGCCAGCAGCTTATACGGGGGGGCCAATGAG. Its translation: CASSLYGGANE. Given in full, the CDR3 is CASSLYGGANEQFF.

A remark on this clone: Read data end 3 residues before the CDR3 end; the end is taken from the germline J gene. V is TRBV2 and J is TRBJ2-7, with D uncertain. Trimming left V 4 bases short and J 3 bases short, with 10 bases between. The CDR3 totals 13 residues. The germline V gene encodes CDR1 SNHLY and CDR2 FYNNEI. The sequenced CDR3 bases are TGTGCCAGCAGTGCTGAGGTCTTCTACGAG. Translating gives CASSAEVFYE. The CDR3, in full, reads CASSAEVFYEQYF. The full variable domain, rest sourced from reference TRBV2 and TRBJ2-7, is EPEVTQTPSHQVTQMGQEVILRCVPISNHLYFYWYRQILGQKVEFLVSFYNNEISEKSEIFDDQFSVERPDGSNFTLKIRSTKLEDSAMYFCASSAEVFYEQYFGPGTRLTVT.

With respect to this clone: Read coverage stops 3 residues before the CDR3 terminus; the germline J gene supplies the remainder. V usage is TRBV18 and J usage is TRBJ1-1, with 11 bases matching TRBD1. This CDR3 is built from 17 residues. Germline V lookup: CDR1 KGHSH, CDR2 LQKENI. Germline trimming cut 9 bases from V and 5 bases from J; bases unmatched to any gene: 17. The chain's CDR3 is CASSLPGTGGVRTEAFF. The CDR3 bases that were read are TGTGCCAGTTCGCTACCTGGGACAGGGGGGGTCCGGACTGAA.

As to this clone: The read terminates 3 residues ahead of where the CDR3 ends, so the germline J gene completes it. The chain uses TRBV7-8 and TRBJ2-3; 7 bases fit TRBD2. There are 15 residues in the CDR3. CDR1 SGHVS and CDR2 FQNEAQ come from the germline V gene. Partial CDR3 DNA: TGTGCCAGCAGCCCAGGGAGGGGTAGCAATCAGCCG. Its translation: CASSPGRGSNQP. The entire CDR3 reads CASSPGRGSNQPQYF. Drawing the rest from reference TRBV7-8 and TRBJ2-3, the complete variable domain is GAGVSQSPRYKVAKRGQDVALRCDPISGHVSLFWYQQALGQGPEFLTYFQNEAQLDKSGLPSDRFFAERPEGSVSTLKIQRTQQEDSAVYLCASSPGRGSNQPQYFGPGTRLTVL.

For this clone: The CDR3 extends 3 residues past the end of the read, so its final part is completed from the germline J gene. The chain combines TRBV12-3 or TRBV12-4 with TRBJ2-1; the match to TRBD2 covers 8 bases. V lost 6 bases, J lost 9 bases, and 10 bases stayed unmatched. CDR3 size: 14 residues. The sequenced part of the CDR3 DNA is TGTGCCAGCAGCCCTCCGGGGGGGCAGAGTGAG. Translating it yields CASSPPGGQSE. The full-length CDR3 reads as CASSPPGGQSEQFF.

Comments on this clone: The read falls 3 residues short of the CDR3 end, and the missing part is taken from the germline J gene. The V call is TRBV20-1, the J call TRBJ2-2; a weak D match, TRBD1 (6 bases). This CDR3 has 15 amino acids. Germline lookup yields CDR1 DFQATT and CDR2 SNEGSKA (reference sequence). The CDR3 is CSARELQGSNEKLFF. The sequenced CDR3 bases are TGCAGTGCTAGAGAGTTACAGGGATCAAATGAAAAG.

To note about this clone: The read halts 3 residues ahead of the CDR3 end, with the missing end drawn from the germline J gene. V usage is TRBV7-2 and J usage is TRBJ2-1; 7 nucleotides agree with TRBD2. CDR1 and CDR2 (germline): SGHTA, FQGNSA. CDR3 size: 14 residues. V lost 6 bases to trimming and J lost 2 bases; unmatched junction nucleotides: 4. CDR3 sequence: CASSGGGTYNEQFF. The part of the CDR3 DNA that was read is TGTGCCAGCAGTGGGGGGGGAACCTACAATGAG. Supplemented by reference TRBV7-2 and TRBJ2-1, the full variable domain reads GAGVSQSPSNKVTEKGKDVELRCDPISGHTALYWYRQSLGQGLEFLIYFQGNSAPDKSGLPSDRFSAERTGGSVSTLTIQRTQQEDSAVYLCASSGGGTYNEQFFGPGTRLTVL.

As regards this clone: The sequenced fragment ends 3 residues before the CDR3 boundary, so the rest is inferred from the germline J gene. This same CDR3 is encoded by further DNA sequences in the sample. The genes are TRBV7-8 and TRBJ1-2; 7 positions agree with TRBD1. The CDR3 extends over 15 amino acids. With 7 bases clipped from V and 7 bases from J, the junction kept 15 bases outside the gene matches. Germline V gene data show CDR1 as SGHVS and CDR2 as FQNEAQ. The part of the CDR3 DNA that was read is TGTGCCAGCACCTCGAACCCGACAGGGTTTGGTGGC. Translating it yields CASTSNPTGFGG. The whole CDR3 reads CASTSNPTGFGGYTF.

In regard to this clone: The read is 3 residues too short to cover the CDR3 end, so that end is filled in from the germline J gene. The chain recombines TRBV2 with TRBJ2-3; D might be TRBD2 (6 bases). CDR3 length equals 16 residues. Germline V lookup: CDR1 SNHLY, CDR2 FYNNEI. CDR3 sequence reads: CASSEALAMGQETQYF. Partial CDR3 DNA: TGTGCCAGCAGTGAAGCGCTAGCGATGGGGCAAGAGACG.

Notes on this clone: The read comes to an end 3 residues before the CDR3 does, leaving the germline J gene to fill in the end. J is TRBJ1-2 and V is TRBV6-1, with D tentatively TRBD1 (6 bases). The CDR3 is made up of 15 amino acids. Germline CDR1 MNHNS, CDR2 SASEGT. CDR3 amino acids: CASSEAGTPPYDYTF. CDR3 DNA (partial): TGTGCCAGCAGTGAAGCGGGGACACCCCCCTACGAC.

In the case of this clone: The read ends 3 residues early relative to the CDR3; the germline J gene fills the gap. V is TRBV5-8 and J is TRBJ1-4; TRBD1 is a possible D gene (5 bases). Trimming took off 4 bases at V and 8 bases at J, with 18 bases between the two ends. Germline-derived CDR1 and CDR2 are SGHTS and YDEGEE. The CDR3 extends over 15 amino acids. Partial CDR3 DNA: TGTGCCAGCAGCACCGGTTGGGGGGAGGAGGAAAAA. It is translated as CASSTGWGEEEK. The entire CDR3 sequence reads CASSTGWGEEEKLFF.

About this clone itself: The observed sequence ends 3 residues before the CDR3 terminus, with the missing tail filled in from the germline J gene. The chain joins TRBV6-1 to TRBJ1-5, with a possible D match to TRBD1 (6 bases). Looked up from germline, CDR1 is MNHNS and CDR2 is SASEGT. The CDR3 has 16 residues. V gave up 0 bases and J gave up 3 bases, with 12 bases separating them. The CDR3 bases that were read are TGTGCCAGCAGTGAAGCCGCTTGGACAGTCAATCAGCCC. Translating gives CASSEAAWTVNQP. The whole CDR3 protein reads CASSEAAWTVNQPQHF.

Concerning this clone itself: Read sequence stops 3 residues before the CDR3 end, and the germline J gene provides the missing end. The chain recombines TRBV5-1 with TRBJ1-1, with 8 nucleotides matching TRBD1. The germline V gene encodes CDR1 SGHRS and CDR2 YFSETQ. V shed 2 bases, J shed 2 bases, and the junction held 2 bases outside the gene matches. The CDR3 has 14 residues. The CDR3 DNA, read in part, is TGCGCCAGCAGCTTCTCAGGGGGCAACACTGAA. Translated, it gives CASSFSGGNTE. The full CDR3 protein is CASSFSGGNTEAFF.

Comments on this clone: Sequencing ends 3 residues short of the CDR3 end; the germline J gene provides the rest. The chain uses TRBV29-1 and TRBJ2-4; TRBD1 might be the D (5 bases). V lost 6 bases and J 8 bases, leaving 11 bases between the germline ends. Germline V gene data show CDR1 as SQVTM and CDR2 as ANQGSEA. The CDR3 length is 11 residues. The CDR3 spells CSVDNYDIQYF. The part of the CDR3 DNA that was read is TGCAGCGTGGACAACTACGACATT.

The CDR3 loop is CASSLTTGANTEAFF. The sequenced part of the CDR3 DNA is TGCGCCAGCAGCCTCACGACAGGAGCGAACACTGAA. This chain uses TRBV5-1 with TRBJ1-1; D possibly corresponds to TRBD1 (6 bases). The CDR3 is cut off 3 residues early in the read; its end comes from the germline J gene. The V gene lost 4 bases and the J gene lost 1 base, with 14 bases spanning the gap. The germline V gene encodes CDR1 SGHRS and CDR2 YFSETQ. The CDR3 is made up of 15 amino acids.

In the case of this clone: The CDR3 end falls 3 residues outside the read, so it is completed with the germline J gene. The chain joins TRBV6-4 to TRBJ2-2, with no clear D. The CDR3 is made up of 16 amino acids. Germline V gene sequence: CDR1 MRHNA, CDR2 SNTAGT. The CDR3 here is CASSDSIGRSGEKLFF. CDR3 DNA, as far as it was read: TGTGCCAGCAGTGACTCGATTGGCAGGAGTGGTGAAAAG.

A remark on this clone: The read halts 3 residues ahead of the CDR3 end, with the missing end drawn from the germline J gene. The V and J genes are TRBV20-1 and TRBJ2-7; 10 nucleotides match TRBD2. The CDR3 is 14 amino acids. The ends lost 6 bases at V and 1 base at J; junction bases unmatched: 6. CDR1 and CDR2 from the germline V gene are DFQATT and SNEGSKA (reference sequence). CDR3 DNA (partial): TGCAGTGCGAGACCTAGCGGGGGATCCTACGAG. The encoded protein is CSARPSGGSYE. The whole CDR3 protein is CSARPSGGSYEQYF.

On this clone: The CDR3 end falls 3 residues outside the read, so it is completed with the germline J gene. The rearrangement joins TRBV30 to TRBJ1-6, with 8 bases lining up with TRBD1. J gave up 9 bases and V 0 bases, and 7 bases lay outside the gene matches. Germline values: CDR1 GTSNPN, CDR2 SVGIG (reference sequence). CDR3 length equals 15 residues. CDR3 in amino acids: CAWSVPDRASSPLHF. The CDR3 DNA, read in part, is TGTGCCTGGAGTGTTCCGGACAGGGCAAGTTCACCC.